This T cell receptor beta chain stems from a study of control samples from healthy donors and cancer patients. This clone was recorded once. CDR1 and CDR2 from the germline V gene are SGDLS and YYNGEE. V lost 0 bases, J lost 4 bases, and 4 bases stayed unmatched. CDR3 length: 14 residues. This table comes from immunoSEQ multiplex PCR, and its TCRdb copy is limited to in-frame clones, with some not included. The data hold about 150,000 clones, with roughly 92% observed a single time. The sample comprised blood. The sequence was obtained from a woman in her 30s in good health. The rearrangement joins TRBV9 to TRBJ2-7, with TRBD2 matching over 7 bases. This chain's CDR3 is CASSVAGGGYEQYF. The CDR3 DNA is TGTGCCAGCAGCGTAGCGGGAGGCGGGTACGAGCAGTACTTC.